These 13 T cell receptor beta chains were sequenced from one sample in a study of T cells in Graves' hyperthyroidism and ophthalmopathy. Researchers amplified the TCR beta CDR3 regions from RNA transcripts. TCR CDR3 underwent first-round RT-PCR with the HTBI primer set. TCRdb passed the multiplex PCR reads through MiXCR, listing each CDR3 protein once. Found here are under 650,000 distinct CDR3 sequences, under 20% of them singletons; the top ten hold approximately 3.8%. Sequencing input: blood. Every receptor here comes from a woman aged 25 to 39 with Graves' hyperthyroidism.

Only a few counts were recorded for this clonotype. This chain joins TRBV9 and TRBJ2-1; TRBD2 is a possible D gene (5 bases). Trimming cost V 3 bases and J 0 bases, with 10 bases left between them. CDR1 and CDR2 from the germline V gene are SGDLS and YYNGEE. CDR3 length equals 15 residues. This CDR3 reads CASSARAGSYNEQFF. For the CDR3, the DNA is TGTGCCAGCAGCGCTCGGGCGGGCTCCTACAATGAGCAGTTCTTC. Drawing the rest from reference TRBV9 and TRBJ2-1, the complete variable domain is DSGVTQTPKHLITATGQRVTLRCSPRSGDLSVYWYQQSLDQGLQFLIQYYNGEERAKGNILERFSAQQFPDLHSELNLSSLELGDSALYFCASSARAGSYNEQFFGPGTRLTVL.

This chain connects TRBV2 to TRBJ2-7; tentative D call: TRBD2 (5 bases). The CDR3 sequence is 13 residues long. V dropped 2 bases and J dropped 6 bases, with 11 bases sitting between them. Germline values: CDR1 SNHLY, CDR2 FYNNEI. DNA for the CDR3: TGTGCCAGCAGTGAACGGGCAGGAGGCGAGCAGTACTTC. It specifies CASSERAGGEQYF.

This clonotype came up many times. The chain joins TRBV28 to TRBJ2-7; D possibly corresponds to TRBD2 (6 bases). The length of the CDR3 is 16 residues. Trimming took off 6 bases at V and 4 bases at J, with 22 bases between the two ends. Germline lookup yields CDR1 MDHEN and CDR2 SYDVKM. The CDR3 coding sequence is TGTGCCAGCAGCACCAATAACGGACTACTTACTTACGAGCAGTACTTC. Translated: CASSTNNGLLTYEQYF.

This clonotype was seen more than once but under ten times. The chain has TRBV30 and TRBJ2-3; D not resolved. The CDR3 contains 15 residues. Germline lookup yields CDR1 GTSNPN and CDR2 SVGIG (reference sequence). Trimming cost V 0 bases and J 0 bases, with 10 bases left between them. The CDR3 nucleotides are TGTGCCTGGAGTGTACTGGTACTAAGCACAGATACGCAGTATTTT. Translation gives CAWSVLVLSTDTQYF.

The chain combines TRBV24-1 with TRBJ2-3; weak D call: TRBD2 (6 bases). CDR3 length: 13 residues. Germline V lookup: CDR1 KGHDR, CDR2 SFDVKD. V was clipped by 0 bases and J by 6 bases, with 6 bases between them. CDR3 sequence: CATSDLGRDTQYF. CDR3 sequence (DNA): TGTGCCACCAGTGATTTGGGGAGGGATACGCAGTATTTT.

J is TRBJ2-1 and V is TRBV7-9; D call uncertain. The germline gives CDR1 SEHNR, CDR2 FQNEAQ (reference sequence). This CDR3 comprises 12 residues. V lost 5 bases and J 10 bases, leaving 12 bases between the germline ends. The CDR3 DNA reads as TGTGCCAGCAGCCCCTTCACTCGAGAGCAGTTCTTC. This codes for CASSPFTREQFF.

This clonotype was recorded many times. The chain has TRBV6-1 and TRBJ2-5; D call uncertain. The CDR3 covers 14 residues. The germline V gene has CDR1 MNHNS and CDR2 SASEGT. Trimming took 5 bases from V and 5 from J, leaving 15 bases between them. In DNA, the CDR3 is TGTGCCAGCAGTTCCCCAGACGGTTCGGAGACCCAGTACTTC. Residues: CASSSPDGSETQYF.

Concerning this clonotype: One end of the junction varies from germline; a read error may be responsible. The rearrangement joins TRBV29-1 to TRBJ2-7; D unclear. The germline V gene encodes CDR1 SQVTM and CDR2 ANQGSEA. There are 13 residues in the CDR3. CDR3 nucleotide sequence: TGCAGCGTTGAAGTCGAACAGTCCTACGGGCAGTACTTC. Its translation is CSVEVEQSYGQYF.

Many counts were recorded for this clonotype. The V and J genes are TRBV6-1 and TRBJ2-3, with a possible D match to TRBD2 (5 bases). Trimming pared 5 bases from V and 5 bases from J, leaving 17 bases between. The germline CDR1 and CDR2 sequences are MNHNS and SASEGT. This CDR3 is 15 amino acids long. The CDR3 sequence is CASSYALAMIDTQYF. CDR3 DNA: TGTGCCAGCAGTTACGCGCTAGCAATGATAGATACGCAGTATTTT.

The table lists this clonotype with many counts. The chain couples TRBV20-1 to TRBJ2-3, with 8 nucleotides matching TRBD2. Germline CDR1 is DFQATT and CDR2 is SNEGSKA (reference sequence). The CDR3 runs 15 residues. V was clipped by 3 bases and J by 0 bases; unmatched bases: 5. CDR3 nucleotides: TGCAGTGCTAGGGGCGGGAGGCCGAGCACAGATACGCAGTATTTT. It translates to CSARGGRPSTDTQYF.

The chain is built from TRBV7-9 and TRBJ2-7, with TRBD2 matching over 14 bases. The CDR3 contains 16 residues. Germline CDR1 reads SEHNR; CDR2 reads FQNEAQ (reference sequence). The trim removed 5 bases at V and 5 bases at J, leaving 8 bases unmatched. CDR3 region: CASSHVRLAGGNEQYF. CDR3 nucleotides: TGTGCCAGCAGCCACGTCCGACTAGCGGGAGGGAACGAGCAGTACTTC.

There are many counts of this clonotype. The rearrangement uses TRBV7-2 and TRBJ1-5; the match to TRBD1 covers 9 bases. The length of the CDR3 is 17 residues. The ends lost 5 bases at V and 3 bases at J; junction bases unmatched: 11. CDR1 and CDR2 from the germline V gene are SGHTA and FQGNSA. DNA of the CDR3: TGTGCCAGCAGCATTTCAACAGGGGGCGCCAACAATCAGCCCCAGCATTTT. This gives the protein CASSISTGGANNQPQHF.

Only a few counts were recorded for this clonotype. The J gene is TRBJ1-6, the V gene TRBV6-1, with D maybe TRBD1 (5 bases). The CDR3 runs 14 residues. V was pared by 10 bases and J by 7 bases, with 17 bases between. Germline V gene data show CDR1 as MNHNS and CDR2 as SASEGT. CDR3 nucleotide sequence: TGTGCCATTCAAAGTGGGACGGCCAATTCACCCCTCCACTTT. Its protein is CAIQSGTANSPLHF.